The rows below give T cell receptor beta chains drawn from one sample of a study of cytomegalovirus exposure and HLA in healthy donors. The assay was immunoSEQ multiplex PCR, and TCRdb's table has in-frame clones only and misses some. The sample holds 57,000 or so clones; around 72% are singletons and the top ten take roughly 50%. Sequencing used PBMCs. The source of these receptors is a man between 50 and 59 years old in good health and CMV-seropositive. The CDR3 runs from the conserved cysteine through the conserved F or W. Fields, in order: V gene, CDR3 length, CDR3 protein.

v_call: TRBV5-4
cdr3_length: 13
cdr3_aa: CASSWYTTGELFF

v_call: TRBV5-1
cdr3_length: 16
cdr3_aa: CASSLIGGEATGELFF

v_call: TRBV27
cdr3_length: 17
cdr3_aa: CASSLSYRGLMNTEAFF

v_call: TRBV5-6
cdr3_length: 15
cdr3_aa: CASSLVTGHQETQYF

v_call: TRBV27
cdr3_length: 16
cdr3_aa: CASSPGQGRSTDTQYF

v_call: TRBV5-4
cdr3_length: 15
cdr3_aa: CASSLVGRVNTEAFF

v_call: TRBV9
cdr3_length: 12
cdr3_aa: CASSPKRDTQYF

v_call: TRBV6-1
cdr3_length: 14
cdr3_aa: CASSPDRGGYEQYF

v_call: TRBV27
cdr3_length: 13
cdr3_aa: CASKGQGPEKLFF

v_call: TRBV7-6
cdr3_length: 18
cdr3_aa: CASSLQRGPTPSTGELFF

v_call: TRBV9
cdr3_length: 18
cdr3_aa: CASGSPQLAGGRNNEQFF

v_call: TRBV5-4
cdr3_length: 15
cdr3_aa: CASSFASSYYNEQFF

v_call: TRBV7-9
cdr3_length: 17
cdr3_aa: CDSSRGAGLAGGETQYF

v_call: TRBV6-5
cdr3_length: 15
cdr3_aa: CASRSGAGRTDTQYF

v_call: TRBV5-6
cdr3_length: 13
cdr3_aa: CASSLTGNQPQHF

v_call: TRBV7-9
cdr3_length: 16
cdr3_aa: CASSSPEDKGLSGYTF

v_call: TRBV28
cdr3_length: 12
cdr3_aa: CASSLKQSRYTF

v_call: TRBV5-1
cdr3_length: 15
cdr3_aa: CASSTGQGGSDTQYF

v_call: TRBV10-3
cdr3_length: 16
cdr3_aa: CAIRSGEGGQDYGYTF

v_call: TRBV15
cdr3_length: 16
cdr3_aa: CATSRDGGVKYNEQFF

v_call: TRBV7-9
cdr3_length: 15
cdr3_aa: CASSLTGGANGELFF

v_call: TRBV13
cdr3_length: 15
cdr3_aa: CASSLTTSGADEQFF

v_call: TRBV5-1
cdr3_length: 15
cdr3_aa: CASSPGTGATDTQYF

v_call: TRBV6-5
cdr3_length: 14
cdr3_aa: CASSPPGQGGEQYF

v_call: TRBV11-1
cdr3_length: 18
cdr3_aa: CASSLFGGGEVSTDTQYF

v_call: TRBV28
cdr3_length: 15
cdr3_aa: CASSLGSGRLDTQYF

v_call: TRBV5-4
cdr3_length: 11
cdr3_aa: CASSFGETQYF

v_call: TRBV5-4
cdr3_length: 15
cdr3_aa: CASSIQTTMNTEAFF

v_call: TRBV6-1
cdr3_length: 14
cdr3_aa: CASSPQGSYSPLHF

v_call: TRBV28
cdr3_length: 16
cdr3_aa: CASRITGDGLLDTQYF

v_call: TRBV7-9
cdr3_length: 12
cdr3_aa: CASGEGWYEQYF

v_call: TRBV28
cdr3_length: 11
cdr3_aa: CASSEIYGYTF

v_call: TRBV7-8
cdr3_length: 15
cdr3_aa: CAARGGGGYNSPLHF

v_call: TRBV6-6
cdr3_length: 14
cdr3_aa: CASRYLGTSETQYF

v_call: TRBV6-1
cdr3_length: 16
cdr3_aa: CASSEALTGTSYEQYF

v_call: TRBV9
cdr3_length: 14
cdr3_aa: CASSVGDSYNEQFF

v_call: TRBV5-1
cdr3_length: 15
cdr3_aa: CASSPTGSLNQPQHF

v_call: TRBV27
cdr3_length: 18
cdr3_aa: CASSLLSQLWLGSGELFF

v_call: TRBV7-2
cdr3_length: 17
cdr3_aa: CASSRVGAGLNTGELFF

v_call: TRBV19
cdr3_length: 14
cdr3_aa: CASSIGSGRYEQYF